This entry lists 21 T cell receptor beta chains sequenced from one sample in a study of blood T cell repertoires in COVID-19. This table comes from immunoSEQ multiplex PCR, and its TCRdb copy is limited to in-frame clones, with some not included. Here the sample spans about 250,000 clones, 85% being singletons. Sequenced: PBMCs or T cells enriched from blood (not recorded which). The source of these receptors is a woman aged 50 to 60 with acute COVID-19.

The chain couples TRBV30 to TRBJ1-2, with D uncertain. The CDR3 totals 14 residues. Trimming cost V 3 bases and J 5 bases, with 16 bases left between them. Germline V lookup: CDR1 GTSNPN, CDR2 SVGIG (reference sequence). The CDR3 reads CAWRGALSGYGYTF. CDR3 DNA sequence: TGTGCCTGGAGAGGCGCACTCTCAGGTTATGGCTACACCTTC.

CDR3: CAWSVRSGGYTF. CDR3 bases: TGTGCCTGGAGTGTACGGTCGGGAGGCTACACCTTC. This chain links TRBV30 with TRBJ1-2; D gene unclear. The CDR3 length is 12 residues. Looked up from germline, CDR1 is GTSNPN and CDR2 is SVGIG (reference sequence). V was trimmed by 0 bases and J by 8 bases, leaving 10 bases between them.

The chain links TRBV5-8 to TRBJ1-2, with D maybe TRBD1 (6 bases). The V gene lost 4 bases and the J gene lost 3 bases, with 16 bases spanning the gap. The germline V gene encodes CDR1 SGHTS and CDR2 YDEGEE. This CDR3 contains 15 residues. In DNA form, the CDR3 reads TGTGCCAGCAGCCTAGGACAGCGGCTATACTATGGCTACACCTTC. Translation: CASSLGQRLYYGYTF. The variable domain in full, completed from reference TRBV5-8 and TRBJ1-2, reads EAGVTQSPTHLIKTRGQQATLRCSPISGHTSVYWYQQALGLGLQFLLWYDEGEERNRGNFPPRFSGRQFPNYSSELNVNALELEDSALYLCASSLGQRLYYGYTFGSGTRLTVV.

The gene calls are TRBV7-6 and TRBJ2-7; D gene ambiguous. V lost 5 bases and J lost 3, with 8 bases in between. The germline V gene encodes CDR1 SGHVS and CDR2 FNYEAQ. CDR3 length: 12 amino acids. The CDR3 nucleotides read TGTGCCAGCAGCGACGACATCTACGAGCAGTACTTC. It translates to CASSDDIYEQYF.

This chain uses TRBV29-1 with TRBJ1-2; tentative D call: TRBD1 (5 bases). V lost 5 bases to trimming and J lost 3 bases, with 13 bases between them. This CDR3 contains 13 residues. Germline CDR1 SQVTM, CDR2 ANQGSEA. In nucleotides, the CDR3 is TGCAGCGTTTTTGGAGGGACGGACTATGGCTACACCTTC. This translates into CSVFGGTDYGYTF.

This sequence joins TRBV4-3 and TRBJ2-7, with 10 bases aligning to TRBD1. This CDR3 is built from 16 residues. Germline loops: CDR1 LGHNA, CDR2 YSLEER. The V gene end was trimmed by 0 bases and the J gene end by 3 bases; junction bases not matched to a gene: 5. The CDR3 nucleotides are TGCGCCAGCAGCCAAGAAGGGACAGGGGCCCACTACGAGCAGTACTTC. Protein product: CASSQEGTGAHYEQYF.

This clone has a handful of counts. This chain connects TRBV7-8 to TRBJ1-2; D is perhaps TRBD1 (5 bases). From germline, CDR1 is SGHVS and CDR2 FQNEAQ. The CDR3 is 14 residues long. The V gene lost 5 bases and the J gene lost 4 bases, with 14 bases spanning the gap. This chain's CDR3 is CASSLNGRVYGYTF. CDR3 nucleotide sequence: TGTGCCAGCAGCCTGAACGGCAGGGTCTATGGCTACACCTTC. Together with reference TRBV7-8 and TRBJ1-2, the CDR3 gives the full variable domain: GAGVSQSPRYKVAKRGQDVALRCDPISGHVSLFWYQQALGQGPEFLTYFQNEAQLDKSGLPSDRFFAERPEGSVSTLKIQRTQQEDSAVYLCASSLNGRVYGYTFGSGTRLTVV.

This clone has only one observation. The chain joins TRBV7-2 to TRBJ1-5, with 10 bases aligning to TRBD1. The CDR3 runs 18 residues. V shed 5 bases, J shed 0 bases, and the junction held 10 bases outside the gene matches. Germline V gene data show CDR1 as SGHTA and CDR2 as FQGNSA. Written as DNA, the CDR3 is TGTGCCAGCAGCCCCCGACAGGGGGCCCTTTATAGCAATCAGCCCCAGCATTTT. This sequence encodes CASSPRQGALYSNQPQHF.

The V and J genes are TRBV19 and TRBJ2-1; a possible D gene is TRBD1 (5 bases). The CDR3 runs to 15 residues. Trimming took off 10 bases at V and 0 bases at J, with 16 bases between the two ends. CDR1 and CDR2 from the germline V gene are LNHDA and SQIVND (reference sequence). As DNA, the CDR3 is TGTGCCACCTCTCGAAGGGGAAGCTCCTACAATGAGCAGTTCTTC. Protein product: CATSRRGSSYNEQFF.

The rearrangement joins TRBV19 to TRBJ2-2, with D unclear. CDR1 and CDR2 from the germline V gene are LNHDA and SQIVND (reference sequence). Trimming left V 9 bases short and J 3 bases short, with 14 bases between. This CDR3 has 14 residues. CDR3 bases: TGTGCCAGCGCCGCCCCTGAGCACACCGGGGAGCTGTTTTTT. Protein: CASAAPEHTGELFF.

The V gene is TRBV19, the J gene TRBJ1-1; the D gene is possibly TRBD1 (6 bases). This CDR3 spans 16 amino acids. Per germline, CDR1 LNHDA and CDR2 SQIVND (reference sequence). V gave up 3 bases and J gave up 3 bases, with 17 bases separating them. The CDR3 region is CASSISPPGGHTEAFF. CDR3 DNA sequence: TGTGCCAGTAGTATTAGTCCGCCCGGGGGGCACACTGAAGCTTTCTTT.

The chain has TRBV18 and TRBJ2-5; D is ambiguous. Germline V gives CDR1 KGHSH, CDR2 LQKENI. The CDR3 contains 13 residues. Trimming removed 6 bases at V and 2 bases at J, with 10 bases between. Here the CDR3 reads CASSLMRQETQYF. Here the CDR3 DNA reads TGTGCCAGCTCCCTGATGAGGCAAGAGACCCAGTACTTC.

This chain's CDR3 is CAISDRGPTEAFF. The CDR3 nucleotides are TGTGCCATCAGTGATAGGGGCCCCACGGAAGCTTTCTTT. The rearrangement uses TRBV10-3 and TRBJ1-1; possibly TRBD1 for D (5 bases). Germline V gives CDR1 ENHRY, CDR2 SYGVKD. The CDR3 is made up of 13 amino acids. Trimming pared 3 bases from V and 8 bases from J, leaving 13 bases between.

This chain uses TRBV9 with TRBJ1-3; D might be TRBD1 (6 bases). CDR1 is SGDLS, CDR2 YYNGEE, per germline. The CDR3 is made up of 15 amino acids. Trimming cost V 3 bases and J 6 bases, with 16 bases left between them. The CDR3 protein is CASSEGHREQNTIYF. The CDR3 DNA reads TGTGCCAGCAGCGAGGGGCACAGGGAACAAAACACCATATATTTT.

J is TRBJ2-1 and V is TRBV30; 7 nucleotides align to TRBD1. Germline CDR1 reads GTSNPN; CDR2 reads SVGIG (reference sequence). Trimming at V came to 3 bases and at J to 15 bases, leaving 8 bases not matched to a gene. The CDR3 runs to 11 residues. The CDR3 sequence: CAWSLDRDRFF. The CDR3 nucleotides are TGTGCCTGGAGCTTAGACAGGGACCGGTTCTTC.

This chain uses TRBV29-1 with TRBJ1-1, with D perhaps TRBD1 (6 bases). Germline-derived CDR1 and CDR2 are SQVTM and ANQGSEA. V lost 1 base to trimming and J lost 4 bases, with 10 bases between them. The CDR3 sequence is 13 residues long. CDR3 residues: CSVEGQGGTEAFF. CDR3 DNA sequence: TGCAGCGTTGAAGGTCAAGGGGGCACTGAAGCTTTCTTT. The full variable domain, rest sourced from reference TRBV29-1 and TRBJ1-1, is SAVISQKPSRDICQRGTSLTIQCQVDSQVTMMFWYRQQPGQSLTLIATANQGSEATYESGFVIDKFPISRPNLTFSTLTVSNMSPEDSSIYLCSVEGQGGTEAFFGQGTRLTVV.

The V call is TRBV5-4, the J call TRBJ2-5, with D possibly being TRBD2 (6 bases). The germline CDR1 and CDR2 sequences are SGHNT and YYREEE (reference sequence). This CDR3 is 15 amino acids long. The germline V and J ends were trimmed by 0 bases and 4 bases, with 13 bases remaining between them. This CDR3 is CASSLAKNGGETQYF. Here the CDR3 DNA reads TGTGCCAGCAGCTTGGCCAAGAACGGGGGAGAGACCCAGTACTTC. The whole variable domain, filled in from reference TRBV5-4 and TRBJ2-5, reads ETGVTQSPTHLIKTRGQQVTLRCSSQSGHNTVSWYQQALGQGPQFIFQYYREEENGRGNFPPRFSGLQFPNYSSELNVNALELDDSALYLCASSLAKNGGETQYFGPGTRLLVL.

V and J are TRBV7-3 and TRBJ2-5, with D perhaps matching TRBD2 (5 bases). The V and J ends lost 2 bases and 4 bases respectively, with 14 bases between them. CDR3 length equals 15 residues. The germline gives CDR1 SGHTA, CDR2 FQGTGA. For the CDR3, the DNA is TGTGCCAGCAGCTTACATCCGGGGTCGGCAGAGACCCAGTACTTC. Translated: CASSLHPGSAETQYF.

This rearrangement joins TRBV2 to TRBJ1-4, with a tentative D call TRBD1 (5 bases). This CDR3 has 14 residues. Germline-derived CDR1 and CDR2 are SNHLY and FYNNEI. Trimming removed 6 bases from V and 4 bases from J, with 12 bases in between. Here the CDR3 reads CASRVDSNNEKLFF. In DNA form, the CDR3 reads TGTGCCAGCAGGGTCGACAGCAATAATGAAAAACTGTTTTTT.

The chain employs TRBV30 and TRBJ1-2, with D unresolved. Germline-derived CDR1 and CDR2 are GTSNPN and SVGIG (reference sequence). This CDR3 has 12 residues. V was trimmed by 0 bases and J by 8 bases, leaving 10 bases between them. CDR3 nucleotide sequence: TGTGCCTGGAGTGTACAAAGGCGGGGCTACACCTTC. It specifies CAWSVQRRGYTF.

The chain uses TRBV4-3 and TRBJ1-2; tentatively, D is TRBD1 (6 bases). The CDR3 covers 18 residues. Deletions cut 1 base from V and 2 bases from J, with 20 bases between. Looked up from germline, CDR1 is LGHNA and CDR2 is YSLEER. In DNA, the CDR3 is TGCGCCAGCAGCCAAGTGCGTCGCGGTCCAGGGGCAAACTATGGCTACACCTTC. Its protein product is CASSQVRRGPGANYGYTF.